The 7 T cell receptor beta chains below come from one sample, sequenced in a study of shared clonotypes between healthy human individuals. Terminally differentiated effector memory CD45RA+ cells were left out of the naive CD8 fraction, which was CD45RO-negative and positively selected for CCR7. Measured with immunoSEQ multiplex PCR; TCRdb has only the in-frame clones, and not every one. The table has millions of clones, 85% to 95% seen once. The sample was naive CD8+ T cells from PBMCs. These receptors were collected from a young man in good health. Some clones in this sample may be carry-over from other donors' samples.

CDR3: CASSESREGRGEQFF. For the CDR3, the DNA is TGCGCCAGCAGTGAGTCTCGGGAGGGCCGAGGTGAGCAGTTCTTC. The chain links TRBV10-1 to TRBJ2-1; TRBD2 matches at 8 bases. V lost 0 bases to trimming and J lost 9 bases; unmatched junction nucleotides: 7. The CDR3 sequence is 15 residues long. Germline CDR1 WNHNN, CDR2 SYGVQD (reference sequence).

The sample holds one count of this clone. The rearrangement joins TRBV4-1 to TRBJ2-1, with 8 nucleotides matching TRBD2. Germline V lookup: CDR1 MGHRA, CDR2 YSYEKL. The junction had 10 bases not matched to a gene; V was cut back by 1 base and J by 5 bases. The CDR3 covers 17 residues. The CDR3 sequence: CASSQGVRTSLDNEQFF. The CDR3 DNA reads as TGCGCCAGCAGCCAAGGGGTAAGGACTAGCCTTGACAATGAGCAGTTCTTC.

This chain links TRBV6-5 with TRBJ2-2; 7 bases line up with TRBD1. The CDR3 is 13 amino acids. J was trimmed by 5 bases and V by 8 bases; bases with no gene match: 5. The germline V gene encodes CDR1 MNHEY and CDR2 SVGAGI. CDR3 in amino acids: CASEGQRTGELFF. The CDR3 DNA sequence: TGTGCCAGCGAGGGACAGCGGACCGGGGAGCTGTTTTTT.

The chain links TRBV6-1 to TRBJ2-2; TRBD2 agrees at 10 bases. The trim removed 4 bases at V and 4 bases at J, leaving 6 bases unmatched. The germline gives CDR1 MNHNS, CDR2 SASEGT. The CDR3 length is 16 residues. The CDR3 region has the DNA TGTGCCAGCAGTGGACGACTAGCGGGCATCACCGGGGAGCTGTTTTTT. As protein: CASSGRLAGITGELFF.

The chain uses TRBV6-5 and TRBJ2-2, with 8 bases matching TRBD1. Germline CDR1 and CDR2: MNHEY and SVGAGI. J lost 4 bases, V lost 7 bases, and 8 bases had no gene match. CDR3 length: 15 amino acids. CDR3 in amino acids: CASNRDRGSTGELFF. Written as DNA, the CDR3 is TGTGCCAGCAACCGCGACAGGGGAAGCACCGGGGAGCTGTTTTTT.

This clone appeared a single time. The J gene is TRBJ1-2, the V gene TRBV28; D not certain. The V end was cut by 6 bases, the J end by 6 bases, with 23 bases between. Looked up from germline, CDR1 is MDHEN and CDR2 is SYDVKM. The CDR3 has 16 amino acids. The CDR3: CASSGTTNTEFNGYTF. The CDR3 nucleotides read TGTGCCAGCAGCGGAACGACAAACACCGAATTTAATGGCTACACCTTC.

Only a few counts were recorded for this clone. This sample also contains other DNA sequences that code for the same CDR3. The chain uses TRBV4-1 and TRBJ1-1, with TRBD1 identical over 7 bases. Trimming at V came to 1 base and at J to 5 bases, leaving 4 bases not matched to a gene. This CDR3 has 14 amino acids. Germline V gene data show CDR1 as MGHRA and CDR2 as YSYEKL. CDR3 in amino acids: CASSQGQGLTEAFF. CDR3 bases: TGCGCCAGCAGCCAAGGACAGGGATTGACTGAAGCTTTCTTT.